A single sample is the source of the 15 T cell receptor beta chains below, sequenced in a study of shared clonotypes between healthy human individuals. TCRdb's table, derived via immunoSEQ multiplex PCR, lists solely in-frame clones and lacks some. Of a few hundred thousand clones detected, approximately 65% appear once; the ten largest clones hold roughly 11%. The sample taken for sequencing was memory CD4+ T cells sorted from blood. Subset of the sample: CD45RA-negative fraction. The receptors originated from a man between 25 and 39 years old in good health.

The V and J genes are TRBV5-1 and TRBJ2-3, with TRBD2 identical over 16 bases. Germline V lookup: CDR1 SGHRS, CDR2 YFSETQ. The CDR3 loop spans 17 amino acids. Trimming at V came to 4 bases and at J to 3 bases, leaving 5 bases not matched to a gene. In nucleotides, the CDR3 is TGCGCCAGCAGCCCGGGACTAGCGGGAGGGCAAACAGATACGCAGTATTTT. It encodes CASSPGLAGGQTDTQYF.

V gene TRBV15 combines with J gene TRBJ2-3; D is unresolved. The germline CDR1 and CDR2 sequences are LNHNV and YYDKDF (reference sequence). Trimming took off 5 bases at V and 0 bases at J, with 12 bases between the two ends. This CDR3 has 15 amino acids. This CDR3 is CATSGFGSSTDTQYF. In DNA, the CDR3 is TGTGCCACCAGCGGTTTTGGATCTAGCACAGATACGCAGTATTTT.

This clone has more than one count but fewer than ten. This sequence joins TRBV5-4 and TRBJ1-4, with D possibly being TRBD1 (6 bases). Deletions cut 7 bases from V and 10 bases from J, with 23 bases between. The CDR3 has 15 residues. Germline assignment: CDR1 SGHNT and CDR2 YYREEE (reference sequence). CDR3 nucleotides: TGTGCCAGCGGCCCAATCGCGACATCGGGGGCAAAACTGTTTTTT. Encoded protein: CASGPIATSGAKLFF.

The chain is built from TRBV18 and TRBJ1-4; D gene uncertain. The ends were cut back, 3 bases at V and 6 bases at J, with 14 bases in the middle. Germline CDR1 is KGHSH and CDR2 is LQKENI. This CDR3 comprises 15 residues. This CDR3 reads CASSPIGSGDEKLFF. The CDR3 bases are TGTGCCAGCTCACCCATAGGGTCTGGGGATGAAAAACTGTTTTTT.

The V gene is TRBV7-8, the J gene TRBJ2-7; 8 bases agree with TRBD2. CDR3 size: 15 residues. Germline lookup yields CDR1 SGHVS and CDR2 FQNEAQ. V was clipped by 5 bases and J by 2 bases; unmatched bases: 8. The CDR3 bases are TGTGCCAGCAGCCGCGGGGGGCAATTTCCCTACGAGCAGTACTTC. As protein: CASSRGGQFPYEQYF.

This chain connects TRBV5-1 to TRBJ2-3; no clear D. V dropped 0 bases and J dropped 0 bases, with 8 bases sitting between them. The V gene's germline CDR1 is SGHRS and CDR2 YFSETQ. The CDR3 runs to 15 residues. CDR3 DNA: TGCGCCAGCAGCTTGGAGTCGGTGAGCACAGATACGCAGTATTTT. Its translation: CASSLESVSTDTQYF.

To note about this clone: Other DNA sequences in this sample translate to the same CDR3. The chain links TRBV7-9 to TRBJ2-2; 10 nucleotides align to TRBD2. Germline assignment: CDR1 SEHNR and CDR2 FQNEAQ (reference sequence). V shed 1 base, J shed 3 bases, and the junction held 2 bases outside the gene matches. This CDR3 spans 16 amino acids. CDR3 in DNA: TGTGCCAGCAGCTTAGGCCTAGCGGGAGACACCGGGGAGCTGTTTTTT. Its translation is CASSLGLAGDTGELFF. Complete variable domain (other parts from reference TRBV7-9 and TRBJ2-2): DTGVSQNPRHKITKRGQNVTFRCDPISEHNRLYWYRQTLGQGPEFLTYFQNEAQLEKSRLLSDRFSAERPKGSFSTLEIQRTEQGDSAMYLCASSLGLAGDTGELFFGEGSRLTVL.

In DNA form, the CDR3 reads TGTGCCACCAGCAGGGACAGGGGCGTTACCGGGGAGCTGTTTTTT. Protein product: CATSRDRGVTGELFF. The rearrangement links TRBV15 to TRBJ2-2; 9 nucleotides match TRBD1. This CDR3 is built from 15 residues. Per germline, CDR1 LNHNV and CDR2 YYDKDF (reference sequence). V gave up 3 bases and J gave up 5 bases; unmatched junction bases: 4.

The V call is TRBV5-4, the J call TRBJ2-3, with a possible D match to TRBD2 (5 bases). The CDR3 is made up of 14 amino acids. Trimming cost V 4 bases and J 5 bases, with 14 bases left between them. From germline, CDR1 is SGHNT and CDR2 YYREEE (reference sequence). The CDR3 spells CASSPREFVDTQYF. The CDR3, as DNA: TGTGCCAGCAGCCCTCGGGAATTTGTAGATACGCAGTATTTT.

The chain carries TRBV6-1 and TRBJ2-7; D uncertain. V was cut by 7 bases and J by 1 base, with 11 bases left in between. Germline assignment: CDR1 MNHNS and CDR2 SASEGT. The CDR3 consists of 13 residues. CDR3 sequence reads: CASTRARSYEQYF. CDR3 DNA: TGTGCCAGCACCCGGGCGAGATCCTACGAGCAGTACTTC.

The chain couples TRBV10-1 to TRBJ1-1, with D possibly TRBD1 on 5 matching bases. CDR1 is WNHNN and CDR2 is SYGVQD in the germline V gene (reference sequence). CDR3 length: 13 residues. Trimming left V 4 bases short and J 1 base short, with 7 bases between. CDR3 DNA: TGCGCCAGCAGTGGGGGGGGGAACACTGAAGCTTTCTTT. Translating it yields CASSGGGNTEAFF.

V usage is TRBV9 and J usage is TRBJ2-3; D unclear. The CDR3 is 15 amino acids. The V end lost 0 bases, the J end lost 5 bases, and 13 bases lay between the germline ends. Germline V CDR1 and CDR2: SGDLS, YYNGEE. The CDR3 DNA sequence: TGTGCCAGCAGCGTAGCGCCTAGTAGAGGAGATACGCAGTATTTT. It translates to CASSVAPSRGDTQYF.

This rearrangement joins TRBV2 to TRBJ2-2; 11 nucleotides agree with TRBD1. The CDR3 loop spans 15 amino acids. The J segment lost 4 bases and the V segment lost 8 bases, leaving 6 bases of the junction unmatched. Germline assignment: CDR1 SNHLY and CDR2 FYNNEI. In DNA, the CDR3 is TGTGCCAGCGCTAGGACAGGGGGCCGCACCGGGGAGCTGTTTTTT. This gives the protein CASARTGGRTGELFF. Full variable domain (rest looked up from reference TRBV2 and TRBJ2-2): EPEVTQTPSHQVTQMGQEVILRCVPISNHLYFYWYRQILGQKVEFLVSFYNNEISEKSEIFDDQFSVERPDGSNFTLKIRSTKLEDSAMYFCASARTGGRTGELFFGEGSRLTVL.

The chain uses TRBV20-1 and TRBJ1-5, with D possibly TRBD1 on 5 matching bases. The CDR3 has 11 residues. The ends were cut back, 6 bases at V and 11 bases at J, with 14 bases in the middle. Germline lookup yields CDR1 DFQATT and CDR2 SNEGSKA (reference sequence). The CDR3, as DNA: TGCAGTGCAGTAGGGGTGTTGACCCAGCATTTT. Encoded protein: CSAVGVLTQHF.

The V and J genes are TRBV6-5 and TRBJ1-1; D may be TRBD1 (5 bases). The CDR3 consists of 12 residues. Germline V gene sequence: CDR1 MNHEY, CDR2 SVGAGI. Trimming cost V 3 bases and J 7 bases, with 9 bases left between them. The CDR3 sequence is CASSYWRGEAFF. The DNA of the CDR3 is TGTGCCAGCAGTTATTGGAGGGGTGAAGCTTTCTTT.